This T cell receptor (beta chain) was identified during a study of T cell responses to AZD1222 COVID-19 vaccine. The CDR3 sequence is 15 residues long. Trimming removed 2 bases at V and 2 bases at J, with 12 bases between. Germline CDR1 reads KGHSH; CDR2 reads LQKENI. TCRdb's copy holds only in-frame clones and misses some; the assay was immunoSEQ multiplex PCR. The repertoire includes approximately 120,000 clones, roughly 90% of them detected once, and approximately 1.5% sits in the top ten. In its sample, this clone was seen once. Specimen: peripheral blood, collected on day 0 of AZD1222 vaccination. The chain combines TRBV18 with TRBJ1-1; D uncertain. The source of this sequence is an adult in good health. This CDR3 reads CASSPSSGGNTEAFF. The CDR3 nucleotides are TGTGCCAGCTCACCATCTTCAGGAGGAAACACTGAAGCTTTCTTT.